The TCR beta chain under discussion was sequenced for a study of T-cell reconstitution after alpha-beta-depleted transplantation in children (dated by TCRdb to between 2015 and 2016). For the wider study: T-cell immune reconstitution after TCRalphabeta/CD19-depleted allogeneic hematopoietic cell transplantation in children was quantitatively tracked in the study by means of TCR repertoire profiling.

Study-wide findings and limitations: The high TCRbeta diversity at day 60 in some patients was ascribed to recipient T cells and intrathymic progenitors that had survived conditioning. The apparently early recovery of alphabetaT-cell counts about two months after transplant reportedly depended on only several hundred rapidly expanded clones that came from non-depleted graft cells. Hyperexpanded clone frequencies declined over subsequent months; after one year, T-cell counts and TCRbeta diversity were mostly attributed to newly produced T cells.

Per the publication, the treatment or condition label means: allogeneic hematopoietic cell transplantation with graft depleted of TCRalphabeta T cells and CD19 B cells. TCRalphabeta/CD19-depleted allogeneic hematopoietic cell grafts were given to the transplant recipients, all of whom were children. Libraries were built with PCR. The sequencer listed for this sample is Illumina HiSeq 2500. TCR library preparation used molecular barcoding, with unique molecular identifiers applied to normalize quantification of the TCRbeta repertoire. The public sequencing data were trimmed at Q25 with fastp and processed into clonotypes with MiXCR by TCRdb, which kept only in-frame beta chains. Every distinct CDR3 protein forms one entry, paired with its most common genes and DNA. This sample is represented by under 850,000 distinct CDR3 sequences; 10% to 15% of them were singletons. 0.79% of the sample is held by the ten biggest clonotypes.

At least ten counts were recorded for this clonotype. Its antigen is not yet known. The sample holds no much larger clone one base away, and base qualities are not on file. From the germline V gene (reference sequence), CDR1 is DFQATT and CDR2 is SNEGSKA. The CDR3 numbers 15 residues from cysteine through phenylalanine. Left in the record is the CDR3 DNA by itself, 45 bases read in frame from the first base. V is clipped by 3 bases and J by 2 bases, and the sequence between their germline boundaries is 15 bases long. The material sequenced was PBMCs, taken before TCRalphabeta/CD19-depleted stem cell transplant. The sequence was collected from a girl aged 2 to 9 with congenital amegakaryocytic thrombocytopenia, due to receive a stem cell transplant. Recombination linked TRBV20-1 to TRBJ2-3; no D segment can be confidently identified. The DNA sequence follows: TGCAGTGCTAGTAGACCCCGGACCTCCACAGATACGCAGTATTTT. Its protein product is CSASRPRTSTDTQYF.